This T cell receptor beta chain was sequenced for a study of T-cell memory formation after mild COVID-19. Germline CDR1 SGHVS, CDR2 FQNEAQ. Trimming stripped 5 bases from V and 4 bases from J, with 11 bases between. CDR3 length: 13 amino acids. Study-level findings and limits: Clones from the second wave (peaking day 37) had unconfirmed SARS-CoV-2 specificity. Of the contracting clones, CD4+ ones lay mainly in CM and EM, and CD8+ ones in EMRA.

TCRdb processed the 5' RACE reads anew with MiXCR; each CDR3 protein has one entry. The sample lists some 120,000 distinct CDR3 sequences; more than 15% were seen once. As for this clonotype: The antigen is unknown.

Sequenced sample: PBMCs or a T cell subset sorted from them (not recorded which). This TCR came from an adult woman who had mild COVID-19 (a few samples of this study predate the infection). Cell type and time point are not known. This chain joins TRBV7-8 and TRBJ1-2, with D possibly TRBD1 on 5 matching bases. This CDR3 reads CASSRRDGYGYTF. The CDR3 DNA reads TGTGCCAGCAGCAGACGGGACGGCTATGGCTACACCTTC. Full variable domain (outside the CDR3, taken from reference TRBV7-8 and TRBJ1-2): GAGVSQSPRYKVAKRGQDVALRCDPISGHVSLFWYQQALGQGPEFLTYFQNEAQLDKSGLPSDRFFAERPEGSVSTLKIQRTQQEDSAVYLCASSRRDGYGYTFGSGTRLTVV.